The text below deals with one T cell receptor beta chain. This specimen belongs to a study of blood T cell repertoires in COVID-19. Study overall: The United States, Italy and Spain provided the acute and convalescent COVID-19 samples.

This CDR3 contains 14 residues. Germline lookup yields CDR1 SGHAT and CDR2 FQNNGV. V lost 0 bases to trimming and J lost 4 bases, with 7 bases between them. The repertoire was sequenced with immunoSEQ multiplex PCR; TCRdb's copy has only in-frame clones and lacks some. The sample lists tens of thousands of clones, more than 60% occurring once. The TCR comes from a human donor in a cohort sampled during active COVID-19. Sequencing used peripheral blood. This rearrangement joins TRBV11-2 to TRBJ1-5, with D possibly TRBD1 on 5 matching bases. The DNA of the CDR3 is TGTGCCAGCAGCTTAGACCCAGGGAATCAGCCCCAGCATTTT. Translated, it gives CASSLDPGNQPQHF.